The clone carrying this TCR beta chain was found once. Antigen: not known. This may stem from a read error, because a much larger clone lies one nucleotide away. This CDR3 region has 15 residues. The V segment lost 1 base and the J segment 6 bases; nucleotides outside the gene matches: 10. The germline V gene encodes CDR1 DFQATT and CDR2 SNEGSKA (reference sequence). This record belongs to a study of post-analysis software for immune sequencing data. Study results and caveats: Compared with controls, patients had more of roughly five TRBV segments, including TRBV5-6, TRBV5-1 and TRBV20-1.

cDNA libraries for TCR beta contained unique molecular identifiers. TCRdb re-called the PCR reads with MiXCR, one entry per CDR3 protein. Of about 570,000 distinct CDR3 sequences in the sample, 34% were seen once. The chain links TRBV20-1 to TRBJ2-3, with 7 bases aligning to TRBD2. The sequenced sample consisted of blood. The sequence derives from a girl under 18 with multiple sclerosis. Here the CDR3 reads CSARVLVGGTDTQYF. CDR3 DNA: TGCAGTGCTAGAGTCCTAGTGGGGGGGACGGATACGCAGTATTTT.